A selection of T cell receptor beta chains follows, all from one sample in a study of blood T cell repertoires in COVID-19. Libraries were prepared by immunoSEQ multiplex PCR; TCRdb keeps only in-frame clonotypes and omits some of them. Of 150,000 to 200,000 clones listed, approximately 86% are singletons. The sample comprised peripheral blood. The receptors derive from a man in his 60s who had recovered from COVID-19. The conserved cysteine and the conserved F or W are not part of the CDR3 here.

V gene,J gene,CDR3 protein
TRBV25-1,TRBJ1-1,ASSSGSNTEAF
TRBV7-6,TRBJ1-2,ASSLTDRGMGFYGYT
TRBV27,TRBJ2-7,ASSLGHLIYEQY
TRBV6-2/TRBV6-3,TRBJ1-1,ASSYQADAWEAF
TRBV4-2,TRBJ2-5,ASSQEGGQGAQETQY
TRBV5-1,TRBJ1-3,ASSLDRGRGNTIY
TRBV6-5,TRBJ1-2,ASTAGPDYGYT
TRBV6-4,TRBJ2-3,ASSDSERSTQY
TRBV7-2,TRBJ2-3,ASSLAGGFTDTQY
TRBV5-4,TRBJ1-2,ASSPSTVLQNGYT
TRBV19,TRBJ1-3,ASSGQGKGNTIY